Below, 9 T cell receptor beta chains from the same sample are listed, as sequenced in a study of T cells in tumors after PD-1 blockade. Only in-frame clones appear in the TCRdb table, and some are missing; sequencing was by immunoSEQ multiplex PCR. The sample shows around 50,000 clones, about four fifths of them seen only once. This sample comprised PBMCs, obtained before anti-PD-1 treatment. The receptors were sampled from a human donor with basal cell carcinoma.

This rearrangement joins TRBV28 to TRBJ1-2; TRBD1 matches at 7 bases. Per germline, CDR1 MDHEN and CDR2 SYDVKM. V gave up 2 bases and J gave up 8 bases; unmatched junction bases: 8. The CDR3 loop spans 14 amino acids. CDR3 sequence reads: CASSLTRTGRGYTF. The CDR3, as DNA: TGTGCCAGCAGTTTAACCCGGACAGGTCGAGGCTACACCTTC.

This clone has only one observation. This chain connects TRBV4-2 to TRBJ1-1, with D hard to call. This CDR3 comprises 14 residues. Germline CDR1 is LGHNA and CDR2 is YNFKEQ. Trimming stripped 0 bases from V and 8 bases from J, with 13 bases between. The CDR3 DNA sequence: TGTGCCAGCAGCCAAGACGTCAGAGCCCGGGAAGCTTTCTTT. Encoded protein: CASSQDVRAREAFF.

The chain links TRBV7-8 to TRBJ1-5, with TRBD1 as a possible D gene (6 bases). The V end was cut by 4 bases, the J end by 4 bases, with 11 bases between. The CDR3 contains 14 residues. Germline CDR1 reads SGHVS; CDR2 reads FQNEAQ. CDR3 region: CASSSGQTNQPQHF. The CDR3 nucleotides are TGTGCCAGCAGCTCTGGACAGACAAATCAGCCCCAGCATTTT.

CDR3 bases: TGTGCCAGCAGCTCTCCGACTGGACTAGGTAGCACAGATACGCAGTATTTT. This gives the protein CASSSPTGLGSTDTQYF. The V and J genes are TRBV7-6 and TRBJ2-3, with TRBD2 matching 7 bases. The CDR3 is made up of 17 amino acids. Germline values: CDR1 SGHVS, CDR2 FNYEAQ. V trimming: 4 bases; J trimming: 0 bases; junction bases outside the gene matches: 10.

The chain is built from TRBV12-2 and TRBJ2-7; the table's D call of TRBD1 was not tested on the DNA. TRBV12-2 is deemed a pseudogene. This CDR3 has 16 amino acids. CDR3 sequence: CASRSLRQRTSYEQYF. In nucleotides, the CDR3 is TGTGCAAGTCGCTCGTTACGACAGAGAACATCCTACGAGCAGTACTTC.

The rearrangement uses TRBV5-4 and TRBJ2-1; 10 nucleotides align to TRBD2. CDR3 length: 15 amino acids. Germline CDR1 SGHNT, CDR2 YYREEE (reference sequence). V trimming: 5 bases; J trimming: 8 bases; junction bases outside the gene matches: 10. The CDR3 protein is CASRPASGGPYEQFF. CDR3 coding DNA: TGTGCCAGCAGACCGGCTAGCGGGGGACCCTATGAGCAGTTCTTC. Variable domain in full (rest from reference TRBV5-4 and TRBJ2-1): ETGVTQSPTHLIKTRGQQVTLRCSSQSGHNTVSWYQQALGQGPQFIFQYYREEENGRGNFPPRFSGLQFPNYSSELNVNALELDDSALYLCASRPASGGPYEQFFGPGTRLTVL.

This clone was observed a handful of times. The CDR3 DNA follows: TGCAGCGTTGATGGGCAGGGCACCTACGAGCAGTACTTC. This gives the protein CSVDGQGTYEQYF. The chain carries TRBV29-1 and TRBJ2-7, with D possibly being TRBD1 (5 bases). The CDR3 contains 13 residues. Trimming removed 3 bases at V and 2 bases at J, with 11 bases between. From germline, CDR1 is SQVTM and CDR2 ANQGSEA.

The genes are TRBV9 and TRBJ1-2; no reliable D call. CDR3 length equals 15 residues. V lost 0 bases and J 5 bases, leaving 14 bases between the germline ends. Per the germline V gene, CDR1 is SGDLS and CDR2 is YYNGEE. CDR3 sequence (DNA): TGTGCCAGCAGCGTAGATCCTCAAGAGGATTATGGCTACACCTTC. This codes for CASSVDPQEDYGYTF.

CDR3 in amino acids: CASSPGQSRNYGYTF. The CDR3 DNA reads as TGTGCCAGCAGCCCCGGACAGAGTCGTAACTATGGCTACACCTTC. The genes are TRBV7-6 and TRBJ1-2, with D perhaps matching TRBD1 (6 bases). There are 15 residues in the CDR3. Trimming took off 5 bases at V and 1 base at J, with 14 bases between the two ends. Per the germline V gene, CDR1 is SGHVS and CDR2 is FNYEAQ.